These T cell receptor beta chains were read from a single sample in a study of T cell repertoires in cytomegalovirus infection. A single record per CDR3 protein comes from TCRdb applying MiXCR to the reads. The sample includes 60,000 to 75,000 distinct CDR3 sequences, 25% to 30% of them seen just once. No antigens are known for them. This sample comprised CD8+ T cells from cultured PBMCs, obtained from culture after CMV antigen stimulation. The source of these receptors is a human donor in good health (CMV status not recorded). Some clones in this sample may be carry-over from other donors' samples. Each CDR3 is given without its conserved first and last residue. The D gene is left open where the match is weak.

D gene	V gene	J gene	CDR3 protein
TRBD1	TRBV19	TRBJ1-1	ASSPTGQGGTEAF
NA	TRBV11-2	TRBJ2-1	ASSFSQGNEQF
NA	TRBV7-8	TRBJ2-5	ASSSSGEETQY
NA	TRBV2	TRBJ1-5	ASKLPDGNQPQH
TRBD1	TRBV20-1	TRBJ2-2	SASGQGSNGELF
TRBD1	TRBV10-3	TRBJ1-2	AINTAGQAYYGYT
TRBD1	TRBV24-1	TRBJ2-1	ATSLRTGTEQF
NA	TRBV27	TRBJ2-6	ASSSRGFPGANVLT
TRBD1	TRBV7-9	TRBJ2-5	ASSWPGQSNQETQY
NA	TRBV18	TRBJ1-6	ASSPPNPAGSAYNSPLH
TRBD1	TRBV14	TRBJ2-7	ASSPWGQEYEQY
TRBD2	TRBV7-6	TRBJ2-1	ASSLSGGGGNEQF
NA	TRBV5-5	TRBJ1-1	ASSLEQTNTEAF
NA	TRBV9	TRBJ2-2	ASSPTGGANTGELF
TRBD1	TRBV6-1	TRBJ2-7	ASSRTGDYYEQY
TRBD2	TRBV29-1	TRBJ2-1	SVVASGGGEQF
TRBD1	TRBV28	TRBJ2-7	ASRRDRASPYEQY
TRBD1	TRBV2	TRBJ2-7	ASIPQGASYEQY
NA	TRBV11-2	TRBJ2-3	ASSLYLIGDSGTDTQY
TRBD2	TRBV28	TRBJ2-7	ASSLPTSGGPYEQY
NA	TRBV28	TRBJ1-4	ASSQHGRGWDEKLF
NA	TRBV7-2	TRBJ2-5	ASSLGRETQY
NA	TRBV7-8	TRBJ1-5	ASSLEGVYSNQPQH
NA	TRBV4-3	TRBJ1-1	ASSRLRGSLNTEAF
TRBD1	TRBV7-6	TRBJ1-1	ASSPPDRVEAF
TRBD1	TRBV6-1	TRBJ1-5	ASSFNLVLRQGGNQPQH
TRBD2	TRBV15	TRBJ2-7	ATSSSEGGRTYEQY
TRBD1	TRBV3-1	TRBJ2-2	ASSEHRGLTGELF
NA	TRBV6-5	TRBJ2-2	ASSYSIRGRGTGELF
NA	TRBV7-2	TRBJ1-2	ASSSLRAGYT
TRBD2	TRBV7-7	TRBJ2-7	ASSLMGGEQY
NA	TRBV28	TRBJ2-7	ASSRAGRDEQY
TRBD1	TRBV7-9	TRBJ2-6	ASSSAGTGGSGANVLT
TRBD1	TRBV12-3/TRBV12-4	TRBJ2-4	ASSPGQGTKNIQY
NA	TRBV29-1	TRBJ1-1	SVERSSRAF
TRBD2	TRBV28	TRBJ2-3	ASSFSRTSGGSTDTQY
TRBD1	TRBV27	TRBJ1-5	ASSMGQGARSNQPQH
NA	TRBV6-5	TRBJ1-5	ASSPEGWGQPQH
TRBD1	TRBV5-1	TRBJ1-4	ASSPGQGGPNEKLF
TRBD2	TRBV12-3/TRBV12-4	TRBJ2-1	ASSETLAGDYHEQF
NA	TRBV6-6	TRBJ1-3	ASTRTPGNTIY
TRBD1	TRBV27	TRBJ1-3	ASSPLGTGGPGNTIY
NA	TRBV20-1	TRBJ2-3	SAIPVSRTIISSTDTQY
NA	TRBV9	TRBJ1-2	ASSAQEINYGYT
TRBD1	TRBV19	TRBJ1-1	ASSPGGGLGVEAF
NA	TRBV7-9	TRBJ1-3	ASSLEVRASGNTIY
NA	TRBV10-1	TRBJ1-1	ASSQLRGKNTEAF
TRBD1	TRBV20-1	TRBJ2-7	SARAPRDRPYEQY